Listed here is a single TCR beta chain. Its antigen target is currently unknown. No per-base quality is available; no much larger clone lies one base away. The approximately 41 donors, aged roughly 6 to 90 years, were systemically healthy Caucasian individuals from Russia. Each donor gave approximately 9.3 milliliters of peripheral blood, collected into EDTA-treated Vacutainer tubes. Ficoll-Paque density-gradient centrifugation was used to isolate PBMCs, with at least 7 million per sample. Total RNA, at least 6 micrograms per sample, was extracted from PBMCs with Trizol reagent. Naive CD45RAhigh/CD27high T cell percentages were measured by flow cytometry on a PBMC aliquot from every donor. This record belongs to a study of blood T cells in healthy people across ages (dated by TCRdb to the mid-2010s). Broadly, across the study: In model experiments, template switching captured roughly one uniquely barcoded TCR beta cDNA molecule for every two T cells. To track age-related changes in TCR beta repertoire diversity, the study relied on deep sequencing normalized with unique cDNA molecular identifiers. The donors were divided into four age groups: young (average around 16 years), middle-aged (roughly 42), aged (about 60) and long-lived (nearly 85). To avoid experimental bias, donors of different ages were distributed randomly across sequencing lanes. Using the same blood draw, the study looked at two additional independent replicas of 1 million unique cDNA reads for two donors, one aged 18 to 30 and the other aged 80 or older.

Trimming removed 3 bases from V and 4 bases from J; the gene matches leave 8 bases unexplained. The CDR3 has 15 amino acids, counting the end cysteine and phenylalanine. Just CDR3 DNA is preserved here, 45 bases in frame from base 1. CDR1 is given as DFQATT and CDR2 as SNEGSKA, both from the germline V gene (reference sequence). Study-wide findings and limitations: Because profiling used bulk unsorted PBMCs, naive and antigen-experienced compartments could not be compared conclusively. Observed TCR beta diversity per million T cells fell roughly linearly with age, and a significant reduction was already apparent by age around 36. Donor CMV infection status was unknown, potentially confounding age-related changes in expanded clonotypes. A strong correlation was found between observed TCR beta diversity and the percentage of naive T cells measured by flow cytometry. Compared with the aged group, the long-lived group had more naive CD4+ T cells, fewer expanded clones and increased TCR diversity, a pattern suggesting age selection. Estimates of total diversity from one million sequenced T cells were regarded as lower bounds and underestimates.

The library was built by means of 5' RACE. Sequencing instrument: Illumina HiSeq 2500. A second PCR of roughly 7 to 11 cycles was run with a J-beta primer mix and a sample-barcoded 5' primer. A unique molecular identifier was introduced onto each TCR beta cDNA molecule by a template-switch 5' adaptor carrying 12 random nucleotides. Each sample yielded at least 2.5 million CDR3-containing paired-end reads. The Mint cDNA synthesis kit, primed by a TRBC-specific oligonucleotide, was used to synthesize first-strand cDNA from all RNA. Following uracil-DNA glycosylase treatment, a first 18-cycle PCR with universal primers M1SS and BC2_uni_R was performed on all cDNA. In the original analysis: Each sample was normalized by randomly selecting 1 million high-quality reads, each carrying a distinct molecular identifier. Reads sharing molecular identifiers were discarded rather than binned into consensus sequences. MiTCR, set to a Q25 quality threshold and the strictest error-elimination algorithm, was used for CDR3 identification, clonotype clustering and error correction. A nonparametric unseen species model using Euler transformation provided a lower-bound estimate of total TCR beta diversity. TCRdb reanalyzed the raw reads on its own, using fastp at Q25 for trimming and MiXCR for clone calling, and kept in-frame beta chains. Each record represents a unique CDR3 protein, reported with the most common genes and DNA among its rows. The V and J calls shown here were made by TCRdb, not taken from the authors' results. The sample data list roughly 1,500,000 distinct CDR3 sequences, and roughly a third of these were observed just once. Jointly, the top ten make up around 11% of the sample.

The chain was built from TRBV20-1 and TRBJ2-1; 8 bases in the middle match TRBD1. Sequencing input: blood. This TCR was sampled from a woman aged 30 to 39 in good health. The CDR3 reads CSASGQGRTYNEQFF. The base sequence is TGCAGTGCTAGTGGACAGGGAAGAACTTACAATGAGCAGTTCTTC.